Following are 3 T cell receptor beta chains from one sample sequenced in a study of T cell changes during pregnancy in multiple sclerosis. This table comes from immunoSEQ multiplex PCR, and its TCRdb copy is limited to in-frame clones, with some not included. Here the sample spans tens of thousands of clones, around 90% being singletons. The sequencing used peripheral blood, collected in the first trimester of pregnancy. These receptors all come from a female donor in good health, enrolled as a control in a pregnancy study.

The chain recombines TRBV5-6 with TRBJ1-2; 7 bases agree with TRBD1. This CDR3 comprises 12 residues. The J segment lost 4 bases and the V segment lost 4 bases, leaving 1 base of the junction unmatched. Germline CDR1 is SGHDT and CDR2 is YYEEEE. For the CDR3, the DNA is TGTGCCAGCAGCCGGGACAGCTATGGCTACACCTTC. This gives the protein CASSRDSYGYTF.

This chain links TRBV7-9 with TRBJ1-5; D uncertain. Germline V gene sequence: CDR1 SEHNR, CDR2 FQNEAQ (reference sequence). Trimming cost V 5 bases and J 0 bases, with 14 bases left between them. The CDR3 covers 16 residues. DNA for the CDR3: TGTGCCAGCAGCCTAGACACCGCTTATAGCAATCAGCCCCAGCATTTT. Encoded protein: CASSLDTAYSNQPQHF.

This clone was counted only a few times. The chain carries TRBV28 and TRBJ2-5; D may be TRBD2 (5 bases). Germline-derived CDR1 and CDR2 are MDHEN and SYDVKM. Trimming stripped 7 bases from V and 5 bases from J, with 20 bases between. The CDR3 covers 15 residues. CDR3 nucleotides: TGTGCCAGCATCCCTCGTGGGAGCCCCGGGGAGACCCAGTACTTC. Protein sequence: CASIPRGSPGETQYF. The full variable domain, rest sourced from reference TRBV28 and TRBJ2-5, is DVKVTQSSRYLVKRTGEKVFLECVQDMDHENMFWYRQDPGLGLRLIYFSYDVKMKEKGDIPEGYSVSREKKERFSLILESASTNQTSMYLCASIPRGSPGETQYFGPGTRLLVL.